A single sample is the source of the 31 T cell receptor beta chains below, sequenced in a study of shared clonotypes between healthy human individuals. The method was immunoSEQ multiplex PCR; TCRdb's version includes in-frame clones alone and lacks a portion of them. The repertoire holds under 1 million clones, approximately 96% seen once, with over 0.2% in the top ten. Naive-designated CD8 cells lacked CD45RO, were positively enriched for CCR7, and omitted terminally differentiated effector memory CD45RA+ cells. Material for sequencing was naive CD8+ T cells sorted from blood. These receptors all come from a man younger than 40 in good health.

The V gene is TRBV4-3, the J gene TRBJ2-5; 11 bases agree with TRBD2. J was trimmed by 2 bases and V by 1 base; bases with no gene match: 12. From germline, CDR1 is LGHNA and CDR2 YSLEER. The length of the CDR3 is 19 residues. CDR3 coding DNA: TGCGCCAGCAGCCAAGCAATGATCCTAGCGGGAGGATTGCAAGAGACCCAGTACTTC. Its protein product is CASSQAMILAGGLQETQYF.

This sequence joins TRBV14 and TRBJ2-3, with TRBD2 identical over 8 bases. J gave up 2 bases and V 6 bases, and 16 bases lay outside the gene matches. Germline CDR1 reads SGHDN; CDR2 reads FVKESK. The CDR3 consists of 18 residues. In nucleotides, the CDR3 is TGTGCCAGCAGTTCCGATCCCGGGACTAGAACCTACACAGATACGCAGTATTTT. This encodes CASSSDPGTRTYTDTQYF.

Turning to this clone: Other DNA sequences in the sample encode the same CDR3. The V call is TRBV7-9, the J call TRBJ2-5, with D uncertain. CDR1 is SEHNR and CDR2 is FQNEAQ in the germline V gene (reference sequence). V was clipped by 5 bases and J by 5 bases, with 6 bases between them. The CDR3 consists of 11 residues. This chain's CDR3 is CASSLTETQYF. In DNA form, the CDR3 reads TGTGCCAGCAGCCTAACGGAGACCCAGTACTTC.

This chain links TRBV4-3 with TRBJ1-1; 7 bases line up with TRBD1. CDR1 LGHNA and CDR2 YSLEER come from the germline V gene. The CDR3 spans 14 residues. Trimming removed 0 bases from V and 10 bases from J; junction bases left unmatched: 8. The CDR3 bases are TGCGCCAGCAGCCAAGAGTCCGGGACAGTGGGAGCTTTCTTT. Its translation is CASSQESGTVGAFF.

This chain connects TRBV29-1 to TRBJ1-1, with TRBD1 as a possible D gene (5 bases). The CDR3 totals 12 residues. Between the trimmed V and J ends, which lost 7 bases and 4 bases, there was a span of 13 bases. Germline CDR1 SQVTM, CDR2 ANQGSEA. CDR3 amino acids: CSARGVSTEAFF. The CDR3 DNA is TGCAGCGCTAGGGGTGTGAGCACTGAAGCTTTCTTT. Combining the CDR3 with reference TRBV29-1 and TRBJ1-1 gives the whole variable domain SAVISQKPSRDICQRGTSLTIQCQVDSQVTMMFWYRQQPGQSLTLIATANQGSEATYESGFVIDKFPISRPNLTFSTLTVSNMSPEDSSIYLCSARGVSTEAFFGQGTRLTVV.

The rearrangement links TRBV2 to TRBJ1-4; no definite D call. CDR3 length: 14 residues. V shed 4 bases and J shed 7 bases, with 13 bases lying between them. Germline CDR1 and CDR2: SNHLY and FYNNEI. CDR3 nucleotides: TGTGCCAGCAGTGTCCCGGAGGGCAGTGAAAAACTGTTTTTT. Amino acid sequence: CASSVPEGSEKLFF.

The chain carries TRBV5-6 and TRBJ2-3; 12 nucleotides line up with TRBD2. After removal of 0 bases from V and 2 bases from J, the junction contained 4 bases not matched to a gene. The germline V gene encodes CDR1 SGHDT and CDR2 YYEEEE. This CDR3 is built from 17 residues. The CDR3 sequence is CASSLGLAGDPTDTQYF. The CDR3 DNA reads TGTGCCAGCAGCTTGGGACTAGCGGGAGACCCCACAGATACGCAGTATTTT.

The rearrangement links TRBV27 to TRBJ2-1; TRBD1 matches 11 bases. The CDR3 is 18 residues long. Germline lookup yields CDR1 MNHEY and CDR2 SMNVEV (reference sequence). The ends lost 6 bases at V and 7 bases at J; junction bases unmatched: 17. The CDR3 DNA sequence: TGTGCCAGCAGCTCCGGGACAGGGGGTCACTTGTCGCCGAATGAGCAGTTCTTC. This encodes CASSSGTGGHLSPNEQFF.

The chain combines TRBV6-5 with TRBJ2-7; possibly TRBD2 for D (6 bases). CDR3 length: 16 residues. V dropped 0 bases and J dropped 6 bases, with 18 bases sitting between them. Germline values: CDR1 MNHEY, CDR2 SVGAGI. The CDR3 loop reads CASSYSAGSPLREQYF. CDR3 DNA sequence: TGTGCCAGCAGTTACTCTGCGGGGAGCCCCCTTCGCGAGCAGTACTTC.

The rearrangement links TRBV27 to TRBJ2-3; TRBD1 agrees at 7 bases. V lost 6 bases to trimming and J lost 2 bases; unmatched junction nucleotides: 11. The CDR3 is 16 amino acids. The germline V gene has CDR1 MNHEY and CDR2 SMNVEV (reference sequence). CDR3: CASSRWDSIYTDTQYF. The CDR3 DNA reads TGTGCCAGCAGCCGTTGGGACAGTATATACACAGATACGCAGTATTTT.

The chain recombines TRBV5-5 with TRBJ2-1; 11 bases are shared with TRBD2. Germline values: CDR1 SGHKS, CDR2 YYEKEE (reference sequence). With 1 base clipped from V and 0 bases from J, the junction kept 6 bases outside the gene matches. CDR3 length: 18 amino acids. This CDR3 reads CASSLWLAGGSSYNEQFF. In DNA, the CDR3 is TGTGCCAGCAGCTTGTGGCTAGCGGGAGGAAGCTCCTACAATGAGCAGTTCTTC.

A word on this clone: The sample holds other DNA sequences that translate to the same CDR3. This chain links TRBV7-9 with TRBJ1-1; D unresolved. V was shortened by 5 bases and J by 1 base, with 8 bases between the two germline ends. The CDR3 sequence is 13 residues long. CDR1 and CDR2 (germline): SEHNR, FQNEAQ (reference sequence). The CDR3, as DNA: TGTGCCAGCAGCGCAGGCGGGAACACTGAAGCTTTCTTT. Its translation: CASSAGGNTEAFF.

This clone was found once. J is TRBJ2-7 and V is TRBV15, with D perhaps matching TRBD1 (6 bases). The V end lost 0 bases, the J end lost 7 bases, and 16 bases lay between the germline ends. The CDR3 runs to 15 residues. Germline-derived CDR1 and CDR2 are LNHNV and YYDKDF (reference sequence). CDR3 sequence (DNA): TGTGCCACCAGCAGAGATGGGGGCCTGGGTGGAGAGCAGTACTTC. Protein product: CATSRDGGLGGEQYF.

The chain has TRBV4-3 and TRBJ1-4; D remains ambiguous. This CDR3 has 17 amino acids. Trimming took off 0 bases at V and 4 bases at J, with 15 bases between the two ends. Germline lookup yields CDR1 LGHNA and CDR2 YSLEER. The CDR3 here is CASSQERSSLDNEKLFF. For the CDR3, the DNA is TGCGCCAGCAGCCAAGAGCGTTCCAGCCTAGATAATGAAAAACTGTTTTTT.

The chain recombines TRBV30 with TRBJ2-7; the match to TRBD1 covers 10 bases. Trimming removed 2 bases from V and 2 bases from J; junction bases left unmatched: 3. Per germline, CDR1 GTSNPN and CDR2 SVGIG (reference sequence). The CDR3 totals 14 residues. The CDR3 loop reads CAWSQDRGTYEQYF. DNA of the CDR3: TGTGCCTGGAGTCAGGACAGGGGGACCTACGAGCAGTACTTC.

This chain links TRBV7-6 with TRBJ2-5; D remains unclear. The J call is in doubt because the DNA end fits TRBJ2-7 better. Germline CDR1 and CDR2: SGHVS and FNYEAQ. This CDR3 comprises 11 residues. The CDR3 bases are TGTGCCAGCAGCTCGGAAAACGAGCAGTACTTC. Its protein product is CASSSENEQYF.

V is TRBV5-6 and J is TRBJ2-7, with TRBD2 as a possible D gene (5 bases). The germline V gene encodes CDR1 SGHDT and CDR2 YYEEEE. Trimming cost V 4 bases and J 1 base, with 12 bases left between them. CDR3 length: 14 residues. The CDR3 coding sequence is TGTGCCAGCAGCCCGGAGGCAGCTTCCTACGAGCAGTACTTC. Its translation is CASSPEAASYEQYF.

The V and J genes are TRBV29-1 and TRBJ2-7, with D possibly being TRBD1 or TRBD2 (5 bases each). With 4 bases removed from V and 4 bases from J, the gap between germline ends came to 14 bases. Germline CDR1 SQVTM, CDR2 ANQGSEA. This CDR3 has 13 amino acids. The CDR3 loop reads CSVGLRDVYEQYF. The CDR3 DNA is TGCAGCGTTGGGTTGAGGGACGTGTACGAGCAGTACTTC.

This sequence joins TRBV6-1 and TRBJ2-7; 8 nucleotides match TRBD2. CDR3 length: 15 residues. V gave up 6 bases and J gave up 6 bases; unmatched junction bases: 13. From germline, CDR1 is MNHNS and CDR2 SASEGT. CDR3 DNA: TGTGCCAGCAGCTCAAGTCCCGGGACTAGGTCCGAGCAGTACTTC. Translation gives CASSSSPGTRSEQYF.

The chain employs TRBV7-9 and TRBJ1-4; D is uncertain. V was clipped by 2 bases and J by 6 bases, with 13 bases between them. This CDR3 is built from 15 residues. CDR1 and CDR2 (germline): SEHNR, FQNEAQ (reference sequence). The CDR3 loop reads CASSLLVGPHEKLFF. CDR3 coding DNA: TGTGCCAGCAGCTTATTGGTAGGGCCCCATGAAAAACTGTTTTTT.

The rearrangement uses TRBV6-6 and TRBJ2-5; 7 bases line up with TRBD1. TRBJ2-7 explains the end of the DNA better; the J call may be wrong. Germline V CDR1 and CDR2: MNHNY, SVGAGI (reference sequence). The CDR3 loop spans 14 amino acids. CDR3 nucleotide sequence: TGTGCCAGCACCTACAGGGGCTCATCCTACGAGCAGTACTTC. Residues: CASTYRGSSYEQYF.

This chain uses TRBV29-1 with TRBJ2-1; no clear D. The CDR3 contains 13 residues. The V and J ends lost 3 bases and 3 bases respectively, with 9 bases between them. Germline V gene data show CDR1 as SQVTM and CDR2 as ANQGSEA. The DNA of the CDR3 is TGCAGCGTTGATGGCAGCTTCTACAATGAGCAGTTCTTC. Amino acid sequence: CSVDGSFYNEQFF.

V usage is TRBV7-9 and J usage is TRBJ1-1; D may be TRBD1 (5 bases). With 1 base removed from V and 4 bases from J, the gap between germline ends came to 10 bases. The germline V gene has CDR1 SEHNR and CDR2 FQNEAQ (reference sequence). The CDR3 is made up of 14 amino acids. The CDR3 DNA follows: TGTGCCAGCAGCTTAGGAGCCAGGGTCACTGAAGCTTTCTTT. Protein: CASSLGARVTEAFF.

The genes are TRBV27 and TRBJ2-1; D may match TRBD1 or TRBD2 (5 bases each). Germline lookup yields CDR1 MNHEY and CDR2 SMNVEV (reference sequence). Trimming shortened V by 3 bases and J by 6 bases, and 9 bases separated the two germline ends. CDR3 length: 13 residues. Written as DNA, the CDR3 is TGTGCCAGCAGTTTCGGGACCACCAATGAGCAGTTCTTC. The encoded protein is CASSFGTTNEQFF.

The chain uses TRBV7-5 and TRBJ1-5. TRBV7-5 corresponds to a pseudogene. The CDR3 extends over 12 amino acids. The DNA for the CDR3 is TGTGCCAGAATCGGGGCGAATCAGCCCCAGCATTTT. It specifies CARIGANQPQHF.

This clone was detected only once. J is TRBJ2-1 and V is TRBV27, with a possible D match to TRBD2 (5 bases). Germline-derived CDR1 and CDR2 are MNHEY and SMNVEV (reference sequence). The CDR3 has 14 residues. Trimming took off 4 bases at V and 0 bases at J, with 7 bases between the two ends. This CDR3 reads CASSWRSSYNEQFF. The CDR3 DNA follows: TGTGCCAGCAGTTGGAGGAGCTCCTACAATGAGCAGTTCTTC.

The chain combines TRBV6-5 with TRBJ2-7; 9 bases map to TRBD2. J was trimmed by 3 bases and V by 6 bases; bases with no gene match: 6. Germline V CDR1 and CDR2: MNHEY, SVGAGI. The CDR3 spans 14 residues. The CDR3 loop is CASSEGSGSYEQYF. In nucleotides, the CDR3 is TGTGCCAGCAGCGAGGGTAGCGGGAGCTACGAGCAGTACTTC.

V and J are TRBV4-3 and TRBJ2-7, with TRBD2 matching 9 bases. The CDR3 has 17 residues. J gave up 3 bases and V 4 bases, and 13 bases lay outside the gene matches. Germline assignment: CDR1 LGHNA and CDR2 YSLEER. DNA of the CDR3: TGCGCCAGCAGCCCTTCGATTTCCGGGACTAGCTACTACGAGCAGTACTTC. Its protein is CASSPSISGTSYYEQYF.

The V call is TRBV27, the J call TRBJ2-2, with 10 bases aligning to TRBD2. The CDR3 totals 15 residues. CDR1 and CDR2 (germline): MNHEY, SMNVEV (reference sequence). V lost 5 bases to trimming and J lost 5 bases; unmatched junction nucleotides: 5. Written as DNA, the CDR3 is TGTGCCAGCAGTAGGACTAGCGGTGGGACCGGGGAGCTGTTTTTT. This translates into CASSRTSGGTGELFF.

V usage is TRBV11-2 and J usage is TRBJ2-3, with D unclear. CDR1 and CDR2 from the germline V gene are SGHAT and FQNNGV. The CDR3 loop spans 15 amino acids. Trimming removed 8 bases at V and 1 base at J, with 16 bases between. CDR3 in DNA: TGTGCCAGCCCCATTAAGGCGGCGGGCACAGATACGCAGTATTTT. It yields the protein CASPIKAAGTDTQYF.

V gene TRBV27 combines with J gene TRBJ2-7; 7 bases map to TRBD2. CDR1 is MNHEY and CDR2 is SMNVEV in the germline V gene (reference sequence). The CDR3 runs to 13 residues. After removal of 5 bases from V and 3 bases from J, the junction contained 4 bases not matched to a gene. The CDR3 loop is CASSVGGYYEQYF. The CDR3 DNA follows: TGTGCCAGCAGTGTCGGGGGGTACTACGAGCAGTACTTC.